This T cell receptor (beta chain) was captured by sequencing in a study of blood T cell repertoires in COVID-19. About the study: Acute and convalescent COVID-19 samples came from the United States, Italy and Spain. Nucleic acid was either cDNA or gDNA, and it came from T cells, B-cell-depleted T cells, or PBMCs.

In the original analysis: How many nucleated cells were present was estimated from reference gene primer amplification. Measured with immunoSEQ multiplex PCR; TCRdb has only the in-frame clones, and not every one. V, J and clone size derive from that table, while D and trimming were established from the DNA sequence. Of tens of thousands of clones listed, roughly 80% are singletons. This clone rates as medium-sized (0.01 to 0.1%). V lost 3 bases and J 2 bases, leaving 12 bases between the germline ends. Germline lookup yields CDR1 DFQATT and CDR2 SNEGSKA (reference sequence). The CDR3 is 14 amino acids.

The TCR originated in an elderly woman with acute or convalescent COVID-19. The chain couples TRBV20-1 to TRBJ2-3; D ambiguous. The sample was peripheral blood. The CDR3 nucleotides are TGCAGTGCTAGTATTCCGAGCCTCACAGATACGCAGTATTTT. Its translation is CSASIPSLTDTQYF.